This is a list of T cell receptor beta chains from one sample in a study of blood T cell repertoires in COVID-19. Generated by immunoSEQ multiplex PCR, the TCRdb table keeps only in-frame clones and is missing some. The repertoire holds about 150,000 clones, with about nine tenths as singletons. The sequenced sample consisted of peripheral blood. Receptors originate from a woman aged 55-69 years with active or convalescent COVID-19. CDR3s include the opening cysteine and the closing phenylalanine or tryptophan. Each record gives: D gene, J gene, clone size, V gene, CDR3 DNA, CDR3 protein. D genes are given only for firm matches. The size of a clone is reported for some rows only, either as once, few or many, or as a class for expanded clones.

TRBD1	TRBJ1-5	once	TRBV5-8	TGTGCCAGCAGCTTAGGACAGGGACTCGATTTCAATCAGCCCCAGCATTTT	CASSLGQGLDFNQPQHF
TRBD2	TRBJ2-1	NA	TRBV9	TGTGCCAGCAGCGTAGGAGGTAGCGGGGGCAATGAGCAGTTCTTC	CASSVGGSGGNEQFF
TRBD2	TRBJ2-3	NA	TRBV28	TGTGCCAGCAGGACTAGCGGGGGTCGAAGCACAGATACGCAGTATTTT	CASRTSGGRSTDTQYF
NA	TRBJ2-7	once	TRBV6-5	TGTGCCAGCACGGGACACCTCTACGAGCAGTACTTC	CASTGHLYEQYF
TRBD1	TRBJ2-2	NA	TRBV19	TGTGCCAGTAGGGGACAGGGAGGTGGGAACACCGGGGAGCTGTTTTTT	CASRGQGGGNTGELFF
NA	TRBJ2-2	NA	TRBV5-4	TGTGCCAGCAGCTCTCCGGGACAAGCGAACACCGGGGAGCTGTTTTTT	CASSSPGQANTGELFF
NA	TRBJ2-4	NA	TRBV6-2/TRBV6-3	TGTGCCAGCAGTTACACATTACGGGTTGACATTCAGTACTTC	CASSYTLRVDIQYF
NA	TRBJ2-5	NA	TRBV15	TGTGCCACCAGCAGAGATCGGGTAGTGGAGACCCAGTACTTC	CATSRDRVVETQYF
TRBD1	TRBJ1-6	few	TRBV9	TGTGCCAGCAGCGCCCAGGGGGCGGATTCACCCCTCCACTTT	CASSAQGADSPLHF
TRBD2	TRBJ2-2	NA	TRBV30	TGTGCCTGGGCCGGACTAGCGGGGGCCGCGAACACCGGGGAGCTGTTTTTT	CAWAGLAGAANTGELFF
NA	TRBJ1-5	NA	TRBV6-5	TGTGCCAGCAGACCCCTATCCGATCAGCCCCAGCATTTT	CASRPLSDQPQHF
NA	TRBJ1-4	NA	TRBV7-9	TGTGCCAGCAGCTTAGCGATTGGGAGGGCTAATGAAAAACTGTTTTTT	CASSLAIGRANEKLFF
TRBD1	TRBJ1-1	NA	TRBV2	TGTGCCAGCAGATCCCCACAGGGGTACACTGAAGCTTTCTTT	CASRSPQGYTEAFF
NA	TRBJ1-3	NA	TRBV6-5	TGTGCCAGCAGTTACACTTCCGACAGGCTAGGAAACACCATATATTTT	CASSYTSDRLGNTIYF
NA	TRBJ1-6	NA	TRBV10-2	TGCGCCAGCATGTTGGCAGAGGATAATTCACCCCTCCACTTT	CASMLAEDNSPLHF
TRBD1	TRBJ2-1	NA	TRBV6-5	TGTGCCAGCAGTTTCCCGGGACAGAAGGATGAGCAGTTCTTC	CASSFPGQKDEQFF
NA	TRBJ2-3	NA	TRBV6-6	TGTGCCAGCAGTTATCGGCTAGCCGGCACAGATACGCAGTATTTT	CASSYRLAGTDTQYF
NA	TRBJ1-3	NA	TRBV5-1	TGCGCCAGCAGCCCGGGTGGGGGCCCTTCTGGAAACACCATATATTTT	CASSPGGGPSGNTIYF
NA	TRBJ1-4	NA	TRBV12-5	TGTGCTAGTGGTTTGCCAACACCCCACAGCCTGATCGATAAACTGTTTTTT	CASGLPTPHSLIDKLFF
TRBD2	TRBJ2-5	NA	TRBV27	TGTGCCAGCCGCCGACTAGCGGGGGGGCTGGAGACCCAGTACTTC	CASRRLAGGLETQYF
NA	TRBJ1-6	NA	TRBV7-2	TGTGCCAGCAGCTTAGCGCTGGCTAATTCACCCCTCCACTTT	CASSLALANSPLHF
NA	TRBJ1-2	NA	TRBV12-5	TGTGCTAGTGGTTTGGTACTTAACAGGGCGAACTATGGCTACACCTTC	CASGLVLNRANYGYTF
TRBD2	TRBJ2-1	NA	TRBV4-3	TGCGCCAGCAGCCATCTTTGGCGGGGGGGCGCCAATGAGCAGTTCTTC	CASSHLWRGGANEQFF
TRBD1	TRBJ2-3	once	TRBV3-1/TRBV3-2	TGTGCCAGCAGCCATGCAGGGGGCGAAGGGTCCAAGTCAGCAGATACGCAGTATTTT	CASSHAGGEGSKSADTQYF
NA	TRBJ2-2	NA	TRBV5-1	TGCGCCAGCAGCCCCGGACAGAACACCGGGGAGCTGTTTTTT	CASSPGQNTGELFF
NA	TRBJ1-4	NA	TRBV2	TGTGCCAGCAGTCCTGACTTAAATGAAAAACTGTTTTTT	CASSPDLNEKLFF
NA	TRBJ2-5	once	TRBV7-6	TGTGCCAGCAGCTTAGAACCCGGGACACCGTACCAAGAGACCCAGTACTTC	CASSLEPGTPYQETQYF
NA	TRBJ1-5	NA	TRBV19	TGTGCCAGTAGTCCCCTCCACAGTAGCAATCAGCCCCAGCATTTT	CASSPLHSSNQPQHF
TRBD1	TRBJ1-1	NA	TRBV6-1	TGTGCCAGCAGTGAAATTCCGGGGACAGCGAACACTGAAGCTTTCTTT	CASSEIPGTANTEAFF
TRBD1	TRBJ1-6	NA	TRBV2	TGTGCCAGCATATTAAGACAGGGTTCGGATTCACCCCTCCACTTT	CASILRQGSDSPLHF